Below are 6 T cell receptor beta chains sequenced from a single sample in a study of beta chain features in type 1 diabetes (dated by TCRdb to 2016 to 2018). The library was built by means of the immunoSEQ multiplex PCR assay. The entire isolated RNA was reverse transcribed using the High Capacity cDNA Reverse Transcription Kit, and thus expressed TCRB transcripts were sequenced. TCRdb provides this immuneACCESS table in a form limited to in-frame rearrangements. Some clones are lacking; in checked studies, under half of them reflect an unresolved V gene, and why the rest are absent is not known. This sample is represented by around 99,000 clones; 40% of them were singletons. Over 0.065% of the sample comes from the top ten. The sample comprised stem cell memory CD4+ T cells from blood. In the paper's terms, the cell subset or site label means: stem cell-like memory CD4+ T cells. The receptors were sampled from a woman under 30 in good health.

Here the CDR3 DNA reads TGTGCCAGCTTGGTAGTCGGAGTCACTGAAGCTTTCTTT. Translating gives CASLVVGVTEAFF. The rearrangement uses TRBV28 and TRBJ1-1; the D is unclear. Between the trimmed V and J ends, which lost 8 bases and 4 bases, there was a span of 14 bases. This CDR3 contains 13 residues. CDR1 and CDR2 from the germline V gene are MDHEN and SYDVKM. The whole variable domain, remainder taken from reference TRBV28 and TRBJ1-1, is DVKVTQSSRYLVKRTGEKVFLECVQDMDHENMFWYRQDPGLGLRLIYFSYDVKMKEKGDIPEGYSVSREKKERFSLILESASTNQTSMYLCASLVVGVTEAFFGQGTRLTVV.

The V call is TRBV29-1, the J call TRBJ1-2; D unclear. The CDR3 length is 11 residues. The V and J ends lost 6 bases and 5 bases respectively, with 10 bases between them. CDR1 and CDR2 (germline): SQVTM, ANQGSEA. CDR3 in amino acids: CSVGGGYGYTF. In DNA form, the CDR3 reads TGCAGCGTAGGTGGCGGGTATGGCTACACCTTC.

The chain links TRBV30 to TRBJ1-2; no clear D. The CDR3 consists of 13 residues. Germline lookup yields CDR1 GTSNPN and CDR2 SVGIG (reference sequence). Trimming pared 2 bases from V and 3 bases from J, leaving 10 bases between. In DNA form, the CDR3 reads TGTGCCTGGAGTTTGAGCCGATACTATGGCTACACCTTC. Protein product: CAWSLSRYYGYTF.

A few counts support this clone. This chain links TRBV28 with TRBJ1-1; no firm D call. Germline V lookup: CDR1 MDHEN, CDR2 SYDVKM. The germline V and J ends were trimmed by 4 bases and 1 base, with 22 bases remaining between them. The CDR3 has 18 amino acids. For the CDR3, the DNA is TGTGCCAGCAGTTCCCGCCGCGGGAAGCACCAAAAGAACACTGAAGCTTTCTTT. Amino acid sequence: CASSSRRGKHQKNTEAFF.

The genes are TRBV21-1 and TRBJ2-1; the table's D call TRBD2 went unverified against the DNA. TRBV21-1 is a pseudogene. The CDR3 has 20 residues. The CDR3 protein is CASSIEFKLAGPSSYNEQFF. DNA of the CDR3: TGTGCCAGCAGCATAGAGTTTAAACTAGCGGGACCTAGCTCCTACAATGAGCAGTTCTTC.

The rearrangement joins TRBV29-1 to TRBJ2-5, with 7 bases aligning to TRBD2. Trimming at V came to 2 bases and at J to 0 bases, leaving 6 bases not matched to a gene. CDR3 length: 15 amino acids. The germline V gene has CDR1 SQVTM and CDR2 ANQGSEA. The DNA for the CDR3 is TGCAGCGTTGAAACCCTAGCGGCAAACCAAGAGACCCAGTACTTC. Its protein is CSVETLAANQETQYF.